A selection of T cell receptor beta chains follows, all from one sample in a study of response to subunit inactivated influenza vaccine. One entry per CDR3 protein results from TCRdb running MiXCR on the RT-PCR reads. Among around 570,000 distinct CDR3 sequences listed, about 7.6% were seen once. Sequencing used PBMCs from blood, obtained about 23 months after vaccination. These receptors were taken from a man aged 50-75 years who received an inactivated influenza vaccine. Each CDR3 is given with its conserved first and last residue. Each record gives: V gene, D gene, J gene, clone size, CDR3 DNA, CDR3 protein. D genes are given only for firm matches. Not every row has a clone size; where given, it reads once, few, many or a size class.

TRBV11-2	NA	TRBJ1-5	many	TGTGCCAGCAGCTCCGGACTCAATCAGCCCCAGCATTTT	CASSSGLNQPQHF
TRBV9	NA	TRBJ2-7	NA	TGTGCCAGCAGCGTAGCGGGGGGCGGCTACGAGCAGTACTTC	CASSVAGGGYEQYF
TRBV7-8	TRBD1	TRBJ1-1	many	TGTGCCAGCAGCTTACTGGACAGGGGCACTGAAGCTTTCTTT	CASSLLDRGTEAFF
TRBV12-3/TRBV12-4	NA	TRBJ2-1	many	TGTGCCAGCAGTTTAGACAGGGAGTACAATGAGCAGTTCTTC	CASSLDREYNEQFF
TRBV15	TRBD1	TRBJ1-2	many	TGTGCCACCAGCATAGACAGGGGGCCTTATGGCTACACCTTC	CATSIDRGPYGYTF
TRBV12-3/TRBV12-4	NA	TRBJ2-2	few	TGTGCCAGCAGGCCAGGATTATTGCCCGGGGAGCTGTTTTTT	CASRPGLLPGELFF
TRBV20-1	TRBD2	TRBJ2-1	many	TGCAGTGCTCCCGGACTAGTTGGGCAGTTCTTC	CSAPGLVGQFF
TRBV10-3	NA	TRBJ2-1	many	TGTGCCACCTACGATCCGGGGGGCCACTACAATGAGCAGTTCTTC	CATYDPGGHYNEQFF
TRBV4-1	NA	TRBJ2-1	NA	TGCGCCAGCAGCCAAACCCCCGAGGGGGGGAATGAGCAGTTCTTC	CASSQTPEGGNEQFF
TRBV10-3	TRBD1	TRBJ2-3	many	TGTGCCATCAGTGAGCCACAGGGGGTCGGCACAGATACGCAGTATTTT	CAISEPQGVGTDTQYF
TRBV5-1	NA	TRBJ1-4	many	TGCGCCAGCCGACCTCAGGGAAGTAATGAAAAACTGTTTTTT	CASRPQGSNEKLFF
TRBV20-1	NA	TRBJ2-7	few	TGCAGTGCTAGAGAGCACGACTTCCGCGACGAGCAGTACTTC	CSAREHDFRDEQYF
TRBV4-3	NA	TRBJ2-1	NA	TGCGCCAGCAGCCAAGATGACTACGGGAGCTTCGATGAGCAGTTCTTC	CASSQDDYGSFDEQFF
TRBV2	NA	TRBJ2-7	NA	TGTGCCAGCAGTGAATCCCCGCCCCTATCCTACGAGCAGTACTTC	CASSESPPLSYEQYF
TRBV11-2	TRBD2	TRBJ2-1	NA	TGTGCCAGCAGCCCCGTGACTAGCTTCAATGAGCAGTTCTTC	CASSPVTSFNEQFF
TRBV7-2	NA	TRBJ2-5	NA	TGTGCCAGCAGCTTAAGCTCAGGGGGGACCCAAGAGACCCAGTACTTC	CASSLSSGGTQETQYF
TRBV6-1	NA	TRBJ2-3	many	TGTGCCAGCAGCCGGGACCCGGGAGCAGATACGCAGTATTTT	CASSRDPGADTQYF
TRBV21-1	NA	TRBJ2-5	many	TGTGCCAGCAGCAAAGCGGCTAAACAGGGGATGAACCAAGAGACCCAGTACTTC	CASSKAAKQGMNQETQYF
TRBV12-3/TRBV12-4	NA	TRBJ1-6	NA	TGTGCCAGCAGTAACAGTAATTCACCCCTCCACTTT	CASSNSNSPLHF
TRBV15	NA	TRBJ2-1	few	TGTGCCACCTCTGGGGTAGACTACAATGAGCAGTTCTTC	CATSGVDYNEQFF
TRBV25-1	TRBD1	TRBJ1-6	NA	TGTGCCAGCAGAGAGACAGGGGGTTTTTCACCCCTCCACTTT	CASRETGGFSPLHF
TRBV3-1	NA	TRBJ2-1	few	TGTGCCAGCAGCCAAGATGTGGTAGAGAGCAGGGAGCAGTTCTTC	CASSQDVVESREQFF
TRBV12-3/TRBV12-4	TRBD1	TRBJ2-1	NA	TGTGCCAGCTTCGGACAGGGGTATGAGCAGTTCTTC	CASFGQGYEQFF
TRBV20-1	TRBD2	TRBJ2-3	few	TGCAGTGCTAGGGGACCTCCGGGACTAGCGGGCACAGATACGCAGTATTTT	CSARGPPGLAGTDTQYF
TRBV4-2	NA	TRBJ2-3	NA	TGTGCCAGCAGCCCAGAAGTACTAGCAAAAGATACGCAGTATTTT	CASSPEVLAKDTQYF
TRBV11-2	NA	TRBJ2-1	NA	TGTGCCAGCAGCTTATCGGGACCGCCGTACAATGAGCATTTCTTC	CASSLSGPPYNEHFF
TRBV12-3/TRBV12-4	NA	TRBJ2-3	many	TGTGCCTCCTCCCGGGCAGATACGCAGTATTTT	CASSRADTQYF
TRBV7-2	NA	TRBJ1-4	many	TGTGCCAGCAGCTTAGCATTTACCCGCGACATCGATGAAAAACTGTTTTTT	CASSLAFTRDIDEKLFF
TRBV7-3	NA	TRBJ2-1	NA	TGTGCCAGCAGCCCGAGCGGCTCCCGCTCCTACAATGAGCAGTTCTTC	CASSPSGSRSYNEQFF
TRBV7-9	TRBD1	TRBJ1-1	NA	TGTGCCAGCAGCTTAGGGACAGGGAAGAACACTGAAGCTTTCTTT	CASSLGTGKNTEAFF
TRBV19	NA	TRBJ1-1	many	TGTGCCAGTCGCTGGTTAACTGAAGCTTTCTTT	CASRWLTEAFF
TRBV14	NA	TRBJ1-2	NA	TGTGCCAGCAGCCAAGCGACCCCGGGGACTGGCTATGGCTACACCTTC	CASSQATPGTGYGYTF
TRBV15	NA	TRBJ2-7	many	TGTGCCACCAGCAGAGACAGAGGGCGAAGGAGCGAGCAGTACTTC	CATSRDRGRRSEQYF
TRBV20-1	NA	TRBJ2-7	NA	TGCAGTGCAATAACCGGGACCAGATCCCTCGAGCAGTACTTC	CSAITGTRSLEQYF
TRBV4-3	NA	TRBJ1-1	many	TGCGCCAGCAGCCAAGCCCGGGACACTGAAGCTTTCTTT	CASSQARDTEAFF
TRBV3-1	NA	TRBJ1-1	many	TGTGCCAGCAGCCAAGGAAGTGCCACCGATGCTTTCTTT	CASSQGSATDAFF
TRBV7-8	NA	TRBJ1-2	few	TGTGCCAGCAGCTTCACGATACAGGGTGCTGGTCATGGCTACACCTTC	CASSFTIQGAGHGYTF
TRBV12-3/TRBV12-4	NA	TRBJ2-3	few	TGTGCCAGCGTTGCTATGGGGGGCACCGGAGATACGCAGTATTTT	CASVAMGGTGDTQYF
TRBV20-1	TRBD2	TRBJ2-1	NA	TGCAGTCGGCTGGGTAGCGGGAGCCACAATGAGCAGTTCTTC	CSRLGSGSHNEQFF
TRBV7-9	TRBD1	TRBJ2-2	few	TGTGCCAGCAGCCTCCGGGACAGGGCACACACCGGGGAGCTGTTTTTT	CASSLRDRAHTGELFF
TRBV7-2	TRBD2	TRBJ2-2	NA	TGTGCCAGCAGCTCGGGACTACTGAACACCGGGGAGCTGTTTTTT	CASSSGLLNTGELFF
TRBV11-2	NA	TRBJ2-1	NA	TGTGCCAGCAGCTTAGAGCCGGGGTATCATGAGCAGTTCTTC	CASSLEPGYHEQFF
TRBV3-1	NA	TRBJ2-1	few	TGTGCCAGCAGCCGAACGCAGGCCTACAATGAGCAGTTCTTC	CASSRTQAYNEQFF
TRBV4-1	NA	TRBJ1-2	NA	TGCGCCAGCAGCCAGACAGGATCCTATGGCTACACCTTC	CASSQTGSYGYTF
TRBV7-9	TRBD1	TRBJ2-5	few	TGTGCCAGCAGCTCGCGGGGACAGGGCCTATTCGGTGAGACCCAGTACTTC	CASSSRGQGLFGETQYF
TRBV15	NA	TRBJ2-1	NA	TGTGCCACCAGCAGCCGGGACCAAGCGGACAATGAGCAGTTCTTC	CATSSRDQADNEQFF
TRBV12-3/TRBV12-4	NA	TRBJ2-1	many	TGTGCCAGCAGCCGGCGGGAAAGGAATGAGCAGTTCTTC	CASSRRERNEQFF
TRBV6-5	NA	TRBJ1-2	NA	TGTGCCAGCAGTTACGCTCGGAGTGACTATGGCTACACCTTC	CASSYARSDYGYTF
TRBV29-1	NA	TRBJ2-5	few	TGCAGCGTTGCAGTGCAGAAAGAGACCCAGTACTTC	CSVAVQKETQYF
TRBV29-1	TRBD1	TRBJ2-6	NA	TGCAGCGCCGAGACAGGGGTCGGGGCCAACGTCCTGACTTTC	CSAETGVGANVLTF
TRBV7-6	NA	TRBJ2-5	NA	TGTGCCAGCAGCGGTCATGGGTACCAAGAGACCCAGTACTTC	CASSGHGYQETQYF
TRBV7-9	NA	TRBJ2-1	many	TGTGCCAGCAGCTTCCCCCCCGGGACAAACAATGAGCAGTTCTTC	CASSFPPGTNNEQFF
TRBV7-9	NA	TRBJ2-7	NA	TGTGCCAGCAGCCCCCCCGTAGCCCGAGCCTACGAGCAGTACTTC	CASSPPVARAYEQYF